Listed below are T cell receptor beta chains from one sample, sequenced in a study of T-cell memory formation after mild COVID-19. TCRdb redid the calling of the 5' RACE reads with MiXCR, one entry per CDR3 protein. This table has about 110,000 distinct CDR3 sequences, about a sixth appearing once. Sequencing was done on a sample of PBMCs or a T cell subset sorted from them (not recorded which). These receptor sequences come from an adult woman who had mild COVID-19 (a few samples of this study predate the infection). Cell type and time point are not known. Each CDR3 is given with its conserved first and last residue. A D gene is named only where the DNA matches it firmly. Expanded clones are given a class, and other clones once, few, many or no size at all.

V gene	clone size	D gene	J gene	CDR3 protein	CDR3 DNA
TRBV5-1	.	.	TRBJ2-1	CASSVTGLEQFF	TGCGCCAGCAGCGTGACCGGGCTTGAGCAGTTCTTC
TRBV4-2	.	.	TRBJ2-2	CASSPSAEGTGELFF	TGTGCCAGCAGCCCATCTGCGGAAGGCACCGGGGAGCTGTTTTTT
TRBV6-5	.	TRBD1	TRBJ1-1	CASSYQDRAWAEAFF	TGTGCCAGCAGTTACCAGGACAGGGCGTGGGCTGAAGCTTTCTTT
TRBV4-1	.	.	TRBJ2-3	CASSQTDSSSTDTQYF	TGCGCCAGCAGCCAAACGGATTCTTCTAGCACAGATACGCAGTATTTT
TRBV7-6	.	TRBD2	TRBJ2-1	CASSLGAGAEQFF	TGTGCCAGCAGCTTAGGAGCGGGAGCTGAGCAGTTCTTC
TRBV5-5	.	.	TRBJ1-5	CASSLPGDRQPQHF	TGTGCCAGCAGCTTACCAGGGGATCGGCAGCCCCAGCATTTT
TRBV7-9	few	.	TRBJ1-1	CASSLPLGRMNTEAFF	TGTGCCAGCAGCCTCCCCTTGGGTCGGATGAACACTGAAGCTTTCTTT
TRBV7-6	few	TRBD2	TRBJ2-1	CASSLTSGGALEQFF	TGTGCCAGCAGCCTGACTAGCGGGGGGGCCTTGGAGCAGTTCTTC
TRBV14	few	.	TRBJ2-3	CASSRRTGGADTQYF	TGTGCCAGCAGCCGCCGGACTGGAGGGGCAGATACGCAGTATTTT
TRBV29-1	.	.	TRBJ2-1	CSVDGEVGSYNEQFF	TGCAGCGTTGACGGGGAGGTGGGCTCCTACAATGAGCAGTTCTTC
TRBV6-1	.	.	TRBJ1-6	CASSEEGRGLEPFF	TGTGCCAGCAGTGAAGAGGGGCGGGGGCTGGAGCCTTTCTTT
TRBV9	few	.	TRBJ2-2	CASSAHPLGQPDTGELFF	TGTGCCAGCAGCGCACACCCCCTGGGGCAGCCGGACACCGGGGAGCTGTTTTTT
TRBV6-5	.	.	TRBJ2-7	CASSLGTWRAGYEQYF	TGTGCCAGCAGCCTTGGAACCTGGAGAGCCGGATACGAGCAGTACTTC
TRBV7-2	few	.	TRBJ2-2	CASSPGHTTGELFF	TGTGCCAGCAGCCCGGGACATACGACCGGGGAGCTGTTTTTT
TRBV20-1	.	TRBD2	TRBJ2-2	CSASLLAGRNGELFF	TGCAGTGCTAGCCTCCTAGCGGGGCGGAACGGGGAGCTGTTTTTT
TRBV7-9	.	TRBD1	TRBJ2-2	CASSHPGTGYGDTGELFF	TGTGCCAGCAGCCATCCCGGGACAGGGTACGGAGACACCGGGGAGCTGTTTTTT
TRBV15	.	.	TRBJ2-3	CATSRVPYLEDTQYF	TGTGCCACCAGCAGAGTCCCCTACTTGGAGGATACGCAGTATTTT
TRBV18	few	TRBD1	TRBJ2-5	CASTRTGPAETQYF	TGTGCCAGCACCCGGACAGGGCCAGCGGAGACCCAGTACTTC
TRBV4-3	few	.	TRBJ1-1	CASSQGNAGWAEAFF	TGCGCCAGCAGCCAAGGGAACGCTGGTTGGGCTGAAGCTTTCTTT
TRBV25-1	.	.	TRBJ2-5	CASSELGKTQYF	TGTGCCAGCAGTGAATTGGGGAAGACCCAGTACTTC
TRBV12-3/TRBV12-4	many	.	TRBJ1-1	CASSPRAHGTEAFF	TGTGCCAGCAGTCCTAGGGCCCATGGCACTGAAGCTTTCTTT
TRBV18	.	TRBD1	TRBJ1-1	CASSHRQGMNTEAFF	TGTGCCAGCTCACATCGACAGGGAATGAACACTGAAGCTTTCTTT
TRBV7-3	.	.	TRBJ1-1	CASSPGVVGTEAFF	TGTGCCAGCAGCCCCGGGGTTGTAGGCACTGAAGCTTTCTTT
TRBV24-1	few	.	TRBJ1-2	CATSDSGLNYGYTF	TGTGCCACCAGTGATTCCGGTCTTAACTATGGCTACACCTTC
TRBV7-6	once	TRBD2	TRBJ2-5	CASSQQRASGGERQETQYF	TGTGCCAGCAGCCAGCAGAGGGCTAGCGGGGGGGAACGGCAAGAGACCCAGTACTTC
TRBV21-1	once	.	TRBJ1-1	CASSIRSGRVNTEAFF	TGTGCCAGCAGCATTCGGAGCGGACGGGTCAACACTGAAGCTTTCTTT
TRBV19	.	.	TRBJ2-1	CASSISSGPSYNEQFF	TGTGCCAGTAGTATTTCGAGCGGGCCTTCCTACAATGAGCAGTTCTTC
TRBV7-9	many	.	TRBJ1-1	CASSLGETEAFF	TGTGCCAGCAGCTTAGGGGAGACTGAAGCTTTCTTT
TRBV4-1	few	.	TRBJ2-3	CASSHPRDAGTDTQYF	TGCGCCAGCAGCCACCCAAGGGACGCAGGCACAGATACGCAGTATTTT